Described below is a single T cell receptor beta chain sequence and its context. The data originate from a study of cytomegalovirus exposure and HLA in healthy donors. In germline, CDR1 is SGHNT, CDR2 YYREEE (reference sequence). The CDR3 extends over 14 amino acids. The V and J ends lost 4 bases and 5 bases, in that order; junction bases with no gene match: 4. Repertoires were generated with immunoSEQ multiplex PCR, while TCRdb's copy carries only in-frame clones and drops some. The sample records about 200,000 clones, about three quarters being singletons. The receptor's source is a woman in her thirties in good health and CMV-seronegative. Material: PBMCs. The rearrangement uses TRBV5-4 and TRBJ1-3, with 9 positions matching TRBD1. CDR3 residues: CASSVQGARNTIYF. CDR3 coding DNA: TGTGCCAGCAGCGTACAGGGGGCTAGAAACACCATATATTTT.